Described below is a single T cell receptor beta chain sequence and its context. Its antigen is currently unknown. V was shortened by 3 bases and J by 6 bases, with 12 bases between the two germline ends. The CDR3 is 13 amino acids. The germline gives CDR1 SEHNR, CDR2 FQNEAQ (reference sequence). The sample is drawn from a study of CD4+ T cells in melanoma. Study-wide findings and caveats: A reported correlation linked neoantigen-specific CD4+ T cells to CD8+, macrophage and B cell function. In melanoma, neoantigen-specific CD4+ T cells reportedly differed in differentiation state.

TCRdb's table, derived via immunoSEQ multiplex PCR, lists solely in-frame clones and lacks some. This table holds more than 90,000 clones, around 92% found once. This TCR was sampled from a human donor with melanoma. The specimen was peripheral blood. V usage is TRBV7-9 and J usage is TRBJ2-7; tentatively, D is TRBD2 (6 bases). CDR3: CASSLGLPGEQYF. The DNA for the CDR3 is TGTGCCAGCAGCTTGGGACTGCCGGGCGAGCAGTACTTC.